Shown below are 30 T cell receptor beta chains from a single sample sequenced in a study of blood T cell repertoires in COVID-19. Produced via immunoSEQ multiplex PCR; TCRdb's table is partial and in-frame only. Among 100,000 or so clones listed, 70% to 90% were seen once. Sequenced: peripheral blood. The receptors originated from a human donor in a cohort sampled during active COVID-19.

The genes are TRBV19 and TRBJ2-1, with a tentative D call TRBD2 (6 bases). The CDR3 has 14 amino acids. The germline V and J ends were trimmed by 6 bases and 3 bases, with 12 bases remaining between them. Germline-derived CDR1 and CDR2 are LNHDA and SQIVND (reference sequence). CDR3 residues: CASRDPGLYNEQFF. The DNA of the CDR3 is TGTGCCAGTAGGGATCCGGGACTCTACAATGAGCAGTTCTTC.

The chain couples TRBV25-1 to TRBJ1-2; D call uncertain. V lost 2 bases to trimming and J lost 7 bases, with 11 bases between them. The CDR3 sequence is 13 residues long. CDR1 is MGHDK, CDR2 SYGVNS, per germline. The CDR3 DNA is TGTGCCAGCAGTGAACCTAGACGAGGTGGCTACACCTTC. This encodes CASSEPRRGGYTF.

The chain joins TRBV21-1 to TRBJ2-3; the table's D call, TRBD2, was not checked against the DNA. TRBV21-1 corresponds to a pseudogene. There are 17 residues in the CDR3. The CDR3 protein is CASSSGTSGRATDTQYF. CDR3 coding DNA: TGTGCCAGCAGCAGCGGTACTAGCGGGAGGGCTACAGATACGCAGTATTTT.

The V call is TRBV7-2, the J call TRBJ2-7, with D possibly being TRBD1 (7 bases). Germline CDR1 and CDR2: SGHTA and FQGNSA. The CDR3 totals 13 residues. V was trimmed by 8 bases and J by 3 bases, leaving 14 bases between them. In DNA, the CDR3 is TGTGCCAGCGGCGGGACAGAATTCTACGAGCAGTACTTC. It translates to CASGGTEFYEQYF. Complete variable domain (other parts from reference TRBV7-2 and TRBJ2-7): GAGVSQSPSNKVTEKGKDVELRCDPISGHTALYWYRQSLGQGLEFLIYFQGNSAPDKSGLPSDRFSAERTGGSVSTLTIQRTQQEDSAVYLCASGGTEFYEQYFGPGTRLTVT.

V usage is TRBV7-2 and J usage is TRBJ2-5, with 8 bases aligning to TRBD1. The ends lost 5 bases at V and 1 base at J; junction bases unmatched: 12. The germline CDR1 and CDR2 sequences are SGHTA and FQGNSA. The CDR3 runs 17 residues. The CDR3 sequence is CASSHPADRAFQETQYF. The CDR3, as DNA: TGTGCCAGCAGCCACCCCGCGGACAGGGCTTTCCAAGAGACCCAGTACTTC.

The J gene is TRBJ2-3, the V gene TRBV6-1; the match to TRBD2 covers 7 bases. This CDR3 is built from 16 residues. Germline-derived CDR1 and CDR2 are MNHNS and SASEGT. The V segment lost 3 bases and the J segment 3 bases; nucleotides outside the gene matches: 9. The CDR3 coding sequence is TGTGCCAGCAGTGAGTTGGGCGGGAGAGCGACAGATACGCAGTATTTT. This gives the protein CASSELGGRATDTQYF.

The chain carries TRBV18 and TRBJ2-7; 8 nucleotides line up with TRBD1. Looked up from germline, CDR1 is KGHSH and CDR2 is LQKENI. Germline trimming cut 3 bases from V and 5 bases from J; bases unmatched to any gene: 6. This CDR3 is 14 amino acids long. The CDR3 loop reads CASSPVDRENEQYF. The CDR3 nucleotides are TGTGCCAGCTCACCGGTGGACAGGGAAAACGAGCAGTACTTC.

The chain carries TRBV6-1 and TRBJ2-7, with D possibly being TRBD1 (6 bases). Deletions cut 3 bases from V and 0 bases from J, with 6 bases between. The germline gives CDR1 MNHNS, CDR2 SASEGT. This CDR3 comprises 13 residues. CDR3 DNA: TGTGCCAGCAGTGACAGGGGCTCCTACGAGCAGTACTTC. Protein sequence: CASSDRGSYEQYF.

This CDR3 is CAISESRTGVGEQYF. In DNA form, the CDR3 reads TGTGCCATCAGTGAGTCCCGGACAGGGGTCGGCGAGCAGTACTTC. The V gene is TRBV10-3, the J gene TRBJ2-7, with TRBD1 matching 9 bases. There are 15 residues in the CDR3. After removal of 0 bases from V and 6 bases from J, the junction contained 6 bases not matched to a gene. CDR1 is ENHRY, CDR2 SYGVKD, per germline.

The J gene is TRBJ1-2, the V gene TRBV10-3; the match to TRBD1 covers 11 bases. With V trimmed by 6 bases and J by 7 bases, 1 base remained unmatched. Germline loops: CDR1 ENHRY, CDR2 SYGVKD. The CDR3 has 12 amino acids. CDR3 sequence reads: CAIRGTGGGYTF. The CDR3 nucleotides are TGTGCCATCAGGGGGACAGGGGGTGGCTACACCTTC.

The J gene is TRBJ2-7, the V gene TRBV11-3; TRBD2 is a possible D gene (6 bases). Trimming cost V 6 bases and J 6 bases, with 18 bases left between them. The CDR3 spans 14 residues. Germline CDR1 and CDR2: SGHNT and YENEEA. The CDR3, as DNA: TGTGCCAGCAGTACTAGCCTGCGTCTTGTCGAGCAGTACTTC. Translation: CASSTSLRLVEQYF.

The chain combines TRBV25-1 with TRBJ1-2; TRBD1 matches 9 bases. The CDR3 has 14 residues. The germline gives CDR1 MGHDK, CDR2 SYGVNS. Trimming removed 3 bases from V and 7 bases from J; junction bases left unmatched: 6. The CDR3 here is CASSEGQGFGGYTF. The DNA of the CDR3 is TGTGCCAGCAGTGAGGGACAGGGTTTTGGTGGCTACACCTTC.

The chain couples TRBV21-1 to TRBJ1-5. TRBV21-1 is a pseudogene locus. This CDR3 comprises 13 residues. CDR3 loop: CASSGPRNQPQHF. The CDR3 DNA reads as TGTGCCAGCAGCGGCCCGAGGAACCAGCCCCAGCATTTT.

This clone was seen just once. This chain joins TRBV5-4 and TRBJ1-4, with 8 bases identical to TRBD1. The CDR3 totals 16 residues. Per germline, CDR1 SGHNT and CDR2 YYREEE (reference sequence). J lost 4 bases, V lost 3 bases, and 8 bases had no gene match. The CDR3 coding sequence is TGTGCCAGCAGCTCTGGTACGGACAGGGTTAATGAAAAACTGTTTTTT. It yields the protein CASSSGTDRVNEKLFF. The variable domain in full, with the rest retrieved from reference TRBV5-4 and TRBJ1-4, is ETGVTQSPTHLIKTRGQQVTLRCSSQSGHNTVSWYQQALGQGPQFIFQYYREEENGRGNFPPRFSGLQFPNYSSELNVNALELDDSALYLCASSSGTDRVNEKLFFGSGTQLSVL.

This chain uses TRBV9 with TRBJ2-1, with D hard to call. The CDR3 is 14 residues long. The germline V gene encodes CDR1 SGDLS and CDR2 YYNGEE. V lost 3 bases, J lost 5 bases, and 12 bases lay in between. Here the CDR3 reads CASSARLEDNEQFF. DNA of the CDR3: TGTGCCAGCAGCGCGCGCCTAGAGGACAATGAGCAGTTCTTC. The full variable domain, completed using reference TRBV9 and TRBJ2-1, is DSGVTQTPKHLITATGQRVTLRCSPRSGDLSVYWYQQSLDQGLQFLIQYYNGEERAKGNILERFSAQQFPDLHSELNLSSLELGDSALYFCASSARLEDNEQFFGPGTRLTVL.

V usage is TRBV6-5 and J usage is TRBJ1-5; D not certain. CDR1 is MNHEY and CDR2 is SVGAGI in the germline V gene. V dropped 7 bases and J dropped 0 bases, with 7 bases sitting between them. The CDR3 length is 13 residues. The CDR3 loop reads CASKRDSNQPQHF. The CDR3 coding sequence is TGTGCCAGCAAGAGGGATAGCAATCAGCCCCAGCATTTT.

The gene calls are TRBV11-2 and TRBJ2-3; 9 nucleotides match TRBD2. V lost 5 bases and J lost 2; bases outside the gene matches: 8. CDR3 length: 16 amino acids. Germline V lookup: CDR1 SGHAT, CDR2 FQNNGV. The CDR3 protein is CASSPGAGGLTDTQYF. The CDR3 nucleotides are TGTGCCAGCAGCCCAGGGGCGGGGGGGCTCACAGATACGCAGTATTTT.

This clone appeared once. The chain employs TRBV5-1 and TRBJ2-5, with a weak D call TRBD2 (6 bases). V gave up 3 bases and J gave up 5 bases, with 14 bases separating them. This CDR3 spans 14 amino acids. Germline V lookup: CDR1 SGHRS, CDR2 YFSETQ. This CDR3 reads CASSWGDRDETQYF. DNA of the CDR3: TGCGCCAGCAGCTGGGGGGACCGAGACGAGACCCAGTACTTC.

The chain couples TRBV3-1 (or the pseudogene TRBV3-2) to TRBJ2-6, with TRBD1 matching over 10 bases. Germline assignment: CDR1 LGHDT and CDR2 YNNKEL (reference sequence). The CDR3 sequence is 18 residues long. The trim removed 4 bases at V and 0 bases at J, leaving 6 bases unmatched. CDR3 protein: CASSPGQGSSSGANVLTF. The CDR3 coding sequence is TGTGCCAGCAGCCCGGGACAGGGGTCCTCCTCTGGGGCCAACGTCCTGACTTTC.

This rearrangement joins TRBV7-9 to TRBJ2-3; no reliable D call. Germline V gives CDR1 SEHNR, CDR2 FQNEAQ (reference sequence). The CDR3 consists of 12 residues. V shed 2 bases and J shed 6 bases, with 6 bases lying between them. CDR3 bases: TGTGCCAGCAGCTTAAATCAGGATACGCAGTATTTT. Translated: CASSLNQDTQYF. The variable domain in full, with the rest retrieved from reference TRBV7-9 and TRBJ2-3, is DTGVSQNPRHKITKRGQNVTFRCDPISEHNRLYWYRQTLGQGPEFLTYFQNEAQLEKSRLLSDRFSAERPKGSFSTLEIQRTEQGDSAMYLCASSLNQDTQYFGPGTRLTVL.

This rearrangement joins TRBV19 to TRBJ2-7; 8 bases map to TRBD1. CDR1 is LNHDA, CDR2 SQIVND, per germline (reference sequence). This CDR3 comprises 13 residues. V lost 3 bases, J lost 6 bases, and 4 bases stayed unmatched. DNA of the CDR3: TGTGCCAGTAGTATTGCCAGGGGGCGCGAGCAGTACTTC. The encoded protein is CASSIARGREQYF.

V usage is TRBV10-3 and J usage is TRBJ2-7; TRBD1 agrees at 9 bases. The CDR3 totals 12 residues. The germline V gene encodes CDR1 ENHRY and CDR2 SYGVKD. V shed 0 bases and J 12 bases; nucleotides not matched to a gene: 3. The CDR3 DNA is TGTGCCATCAGTGAGTCGAGGGACAGGGTGTACTTC. The encoded protein is CAISESRDRVYF.

The rearrangement joins TRBV2 to TRBJ2-5; TRBD2 matches 11 bases. Germline V CDR1 and CDR2: SNHLY, FYNNEI. The CDR3 spans 14 residues. With V trimmed by 7 bases and J by 5 bases, 6 bases remained unmatched. The CDR3 spells CASTLAGVGETQYF. CDR3 sequence (DNA): TGTGCCAGCACACTAGCGGGGGTGGGGGAGACCCAGTACTTC.

There are a few counts of this clone. This sequence joins TRBV10-3 and TRBJ1-3; 8 bases align to TRBD1. Trimming at V came to 6 bases and at J to 1 base, leaving 5 bases not matched to a gene. The CDR3 is 15 residues long. Germline V gene lookup returns CDR1 ENHRY and CDR2 SYGVKD. The CDR3 DNA reads TGTGCCATCAGCGCCACAGGGGGTTCTGGAAACACCATATATTTT. Amino acids: CAISATGGSGNTIYF.

V usage is TRBV3-1 (or the pseudogene TRBV3-2) and J usage is TRBJ1-1; TRBD1 matches at 7 bases. The CDR3 totals 18 residues. Germline lookup yields CDR1 LGHDT and CDR2 YNNKEL (reference sequence). The J segment lost 4 bases and the V segment lost 0 bases, leaving 14 bases of the junction unmatched. The DNA for the CDR3 is TGTGCCAGCAGCCAAGACCGGCGAGGGAGACAGGGCGGCACTGAAGCTTTCTTT. Translating it yields CASSQDRRGRQGGTEAFF.

This clone was seen just once. This chain links TRBV10-3 with TRBJ2-7; TRBD1 is a possible D gene (7 bases). The V end was cut by 6 bases, the J end by 2 bases, with 17 bases between. Per germline, CDR1 ENHRY and CDR2 SYGVKD. The CDR3 covers 15 residues. This CDR3 is CAISGRGTATYEQYF. The CDR3, as DNA: TGTGCCATCAGCGGCCGCGGGACAGCGACCTACGAGCAGTACTTC.

The chain joins TRBV10-3 to TRBJ2-3; possibly TRBD2 for D (5 bases). Germline lookup yields CDR1 ENHRY and CDR2 SYGVKD. This CDR3 comprises 13 residues. Trimming shortened V by 4 bases and J by 8 bases, and 13 bases separated the two germline ends. The CDR3 sequence is CAISASPEVTQYF. DNA of the CDR3: TGTGCCATCAGTGCCTCCCCGGAGGTTACGCAGTATTTT.

The chain employs TRBV10-3 and TRBJ1-2; 7 positions agree with TRBD1. The CDR3 contains 16 residues. Trimming removed 6 bases from V and 2 bases from J; junction bases left unmatched: 12. Germline V gene sequence: CDR1 ENHRY, CDR2 SYGVKD. CDR3 loop: CAIRTQGETINYGYTF. The CDR3 DNA follows: TGTGCCATCAGGACCCAGGGGGAGACGATAAACTATGGCTACACCTTC.

The CDR3 loop reads CASLLQGAHYGYTF. The CDR3 DNA reads as TGTGCCAGTCTCCTACAGGGGGCTCACTATGGCTACACCTTC. This chain links TRBV6-6 with TRBJ1-2; TRBD1 matches 9 bases. The V and J ends lost 9 bases and 3 bases, in that order; junction bases with no gene match: 8. The CDR3 loop spans 14 amino acids. CDR1 is MNHNY and CDR2 is SVGAGI in the germline V gene (reference sequence).

The rearrangement uses TRBV21-1 and TRBJ2-7; the table's D call, TRBD1, has no DNA check behind it. TRBV21-1 is noted as a pseudogene. The CDR3 covers 14 residues. The CDR3 sequence is CASSKRRDIYEQYF. The CDR3 coding sequence is TGTGCCAGCAGCAAACGCCGGGACATCTACGAGCAGTACTTC.